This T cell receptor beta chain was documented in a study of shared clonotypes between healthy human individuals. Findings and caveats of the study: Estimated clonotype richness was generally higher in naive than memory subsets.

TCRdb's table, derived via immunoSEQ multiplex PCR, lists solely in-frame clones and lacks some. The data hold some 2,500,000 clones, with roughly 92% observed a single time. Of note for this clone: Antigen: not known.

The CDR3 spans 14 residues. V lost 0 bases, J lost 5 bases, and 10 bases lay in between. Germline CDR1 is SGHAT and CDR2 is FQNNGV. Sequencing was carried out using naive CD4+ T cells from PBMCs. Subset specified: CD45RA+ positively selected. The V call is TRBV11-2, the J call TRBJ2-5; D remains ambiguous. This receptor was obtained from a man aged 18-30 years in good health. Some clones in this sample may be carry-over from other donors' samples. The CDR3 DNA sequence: TGTGCCAGCAGCTTAGATCTACTCGGGGAGACCCAGTACTTC. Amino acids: CASSLDLLGETQYF.